This TCR beta chain came from a study of shared clonotypes between healthy human individuals. Study-level findings and limits: Donors were few, which limited the genetic and exposure-history diversity represented.

Trimming cost V 2 bases and J 9 bases; bases outside gene matches: 6. The CDR3 covers 14 residues. Germline-derived CDR1 and CDR2 are SGHTA and FQGTGA. Generated by immunoSEQ multiplex PCR, the TCRdb table keeps only in-frame clones and is missing some. The sample lists hundreds of thousands of clones; 70% to 80% were seen once. A remark on this clone: Its target is unknown.

This rearrangement joins TRBV7-3 to TRBJ2-1; 8 bases agree with TRBD2. The sequence came from a woman between 40 and 50 years old in good health. Some clones in this sample may be carry-over from other donors' samples. Specimen: PBMCs. CDR3 region: CASSLAGGWSEQFF. The CDR3 DNA reads TGTGCCAGCAGCTTAGCGGGAGGCTGGAGTGAGCAGTTCTTC.